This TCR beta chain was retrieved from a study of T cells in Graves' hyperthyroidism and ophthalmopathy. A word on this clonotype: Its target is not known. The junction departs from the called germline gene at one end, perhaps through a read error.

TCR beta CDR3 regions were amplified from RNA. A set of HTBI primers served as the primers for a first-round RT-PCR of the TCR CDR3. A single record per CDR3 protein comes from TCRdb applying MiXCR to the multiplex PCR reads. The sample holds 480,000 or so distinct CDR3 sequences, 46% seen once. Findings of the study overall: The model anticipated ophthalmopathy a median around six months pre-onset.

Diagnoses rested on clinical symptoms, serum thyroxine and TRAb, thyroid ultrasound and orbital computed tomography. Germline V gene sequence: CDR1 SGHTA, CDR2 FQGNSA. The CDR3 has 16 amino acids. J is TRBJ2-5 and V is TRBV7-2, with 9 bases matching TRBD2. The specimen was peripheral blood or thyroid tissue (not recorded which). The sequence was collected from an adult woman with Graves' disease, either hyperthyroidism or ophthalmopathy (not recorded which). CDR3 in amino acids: CAGSLGTSLPRETQYF. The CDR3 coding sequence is TGTGCCGGCAGTCTAGGGACTAGCCTCCCCCGGGAGACCCAGTACTTC.